These T cell receptor beta chains were read from a single sample in a study of cytomegalovirus exposure and HLA in healthy donors. The protocol was immunoSEQ multiplex PCR, while the TCRdb copy is restricted to in-frame clones and leaves out a portion. The table includes around 100,000 clones, more than 80% detected once. Sequencing used PBMCs. These receptors all stem from a man aged 25 to 40 in good health and CMV-seronegative. Both conserved end residues are part of each CDR3. D genes are given only for firm matches. A clone size is listed for some rows: how often the clone was seen (once, few, many), or a class if it is expanded.

TRBJ1-2 14 . TRBV19 TRBD1 TGTGCCACCGCCCGGGACAGGGCTTACTATGGCTACACCTTC CATARDRAYYGYTF
TRBJ2-5 14 . TRBV6-5 . TGTGCCAGCAGTTTCCAGGGATCCCAAGAGACCCAGTACTTC CASSFQGSQETQYF
TRBJ2-7 15 . TRBV5-4 TRBD1 TGTGCCAGCAGCTACGGGACAGGGTATTCCTACGAGCAGTACTTC CASSYGTGYSYEQYF
TRBJ2-7 16 few TRBV10-3 TRBD2 TGTGCCATCAGTGATCTTAGCGGGAGGGGCCTCTACGAGCAGTACTTC CAISDLSGRGLYEQYF
TRBJ2-5 13 . TRBV7-2 TRBD1 TGTGCCAGCAGCTGGGGACAGCAAGAGACCCAGTACTTC CASSWGQQETQYF
TRBJ2-1 13 . TRBV7-2 . TGTGCCAGCAGCGGGGGGAACTACAATGAGCAGTTCTTC CASSGGNYNEQFF
TRBJ1-5 14 . TRBV28 . TGTGCCAGCAGTACAGGGAGCTCCAATCAGCCCCAGCATTTT CASSTGSSNQPQHF
TRBJ2-2 15 . TRBV29-1 TRBD1 TGCAGCGTTGCTTCGTGGGGACAGGGAACCGGGGAGCTGTTTTTT CSVASWGQGTGELFF
TRBJ2-3 17 . TRBV30 TRBD2 TGTGCCTGGAGTTTCCCGGTGAGAGCGGGAGGGACAGATACGCAGTATTTT CAWSFPVRAGGTDTQYF
TRBJ2-7 14 . TRBV6-1 TRBD1 TGTGCCAGCAGCCTCGGGACAGAGATCTACGAGCAGTACTTC CASSLGTEIYEQYF
TRBJ2-5 16 . TRBV4-1 . TGCGCCAGCAGCCATGTAGCGGATGGTGTCGGAGAGACCCAGTACTTC CASSHVADGVGETQYF
TRBJ2-2 15 . TRBV10-3 . TGTGCCATCAGGTCAGGGCTAGGGAACACCGGGGAGCTGTTTTTT CAIRSGLGNTGELFF
TRBJ1-1 14 . TRBV7-2 . TGTGCCAGCAGCTCCCAGGCGGGACGAACTGAAGCTTTCTTT CASSSQAGRTEAFF
TRBJ2-3 13 . TRBV11-2 . TGTGCCAGCAGCTTACAGGGTACAGATACGCAGTATTTT CASSLQGTDTQYF
TRBJ2-7 15 . TRBV4-1 . TGCGCCAGCAGCCAAGGACAGGCCTATTCCTACGAGCAGTACTTC CASSQGQAYSYEQYF
TRBJ2-7 15 . TRBV15 TRBD2 TGTGCCACCAGCAGAGAGGTCCGGGACTACTACGAGCAGTACTTC CATSREVRDYYEQYF